This T cell receptor beta chain was sequenced during a study of CD8 T cells in Susac syndrome. Regarding the study as a whole: That the number of individuals in its TCR sequencing and HLA analysis was relatively small was acknowledged by the study.

Random-hexamer reverse transcription was applied to roughly 0.5 to 1 ug RNA. By means of immunoSEQ multiplex PCR, TCR beta CDR3 spanning 54 Vbeta and 13 Jbeta underwent amplification. Each CDR3 protein is one row after TCRdb ran MiXCR on the immunoSEQ multiplex PCR reads. The data hold some 95,000 distinct CDR3 sequences, with over 80% observed a single time. About this clonotype itself: Its antigen is unknown.

Peripheral blood CD8+ and CD4+ T cells were profiled by TCR beta sequencing. Through negative isolation, CD4+ and CD8+ T cells were obtained, while TEMRA cells were enriched using FACS. Sequenced: CD8+ T cells from PBMCs. The source is a human donor in good health.

CDR3 protein: CAVDRGISGANVLTF. Here the CDR3 DNA reads TGTGCCGTGGACAGGGGGATCTCTGGGGCCAACGTCCTGACTTTC. The chain employs TRBV6-1 and TRBJ2-6; TRBD1 agrees at 10 bases. Germline V lookup: CDR1 MNHNS, CDR2 SASEGT. This CDR3 region has 15 residues. J was trimmed by 0 bases and V by 11 bases; bases with no gene match: 4.